The 25 T cell receptor beta chains given below trace back to one sample, sequenced in a study of regulatory T cells in long-lasting Graves disease. For TCR beta, libraries came from iRepertoire HTBI primers and Arm-PCR of CDR3 regions. Each CDR3 protein is one row after TCRdb ran MiXCR on the multiplex PCR reads. Here the sample spans under 700,000 distinct CDR3 sequences, about 16% being singletons. The time point: newly diagnosed GD, antithyroid drugs for less than 3 months. Generation of the TCR library employed RNA extracted from PBMCs. A further study also used this sample, focusing on T cells in Graves' hyperthyroidism and ophthalmopathy.

Sequenced here: peripheral blood mononuclear cells (PBMCs), sampled at new diagnosis, from a patient treated with antithyroid drugs. The receptors shown here come from a woman aged 35-60 years with Graves disease.

V and J are TRBV20-1 and TRBJ2-7, with D perhaps being TRBD1 or TRBD2 (5 bases each). Germline CDR1 is DFQATT and CDR2 is SNEGSKA (reference sequence). Trimming left V 5 bases short and J 3 bases short, with 14 bases between. This CDR3 comprises 13 residues. The CDR3 nucleotides read TGCAGTGCTGTCCGGGACGGACGCTACGAGCAGTACTTC. Protein product: CSAVRDGRYEQYF.

The rearrangement joins TRBV19 to TRBJ1-6, with 7 bases that match TRBD1. The CDR3 has 15 residues. CDR1 is LNHDA and CDR2 is SQIVND in the germline V gene (reference sequence). V lost 7 bases, J lost 0 bases, and 3 bases stayed unmatched. CDR3 nucleotide sequence: TGTGCCAGTAAGACAGGGAGCTCCTATAATTCACCCCTCCACTTT. Its protein is CASKTGSSYNSPLHF.

This clonotype was recorded at least ten times. This rearrangement joins TRBV6-5 to TRBJ2-7; a possible D gene is TRBD2 (5 bases). Per germline, CDR1 MNHEY and CDR2 SVGAGI. The germline V and J ends were trimmed by 2 bases and 0 bases, with 11 bases remaining between them. The CDR3 runs 15 residues. In DNA form, the CDR3 reads TGTGCCAGCAGTTACGATCGGCGGGTCTCCTACGAGCAGTACTTC. This translates into CASSYDRRVSYEQYF.

This clonotype has a handful of counts. The genes are TRBV5-1 and TRBJ2-3; D is undetermined. Germline V gene data show CDR1 as SGHRS and CDR2 as YFSETQ. The CDR3 is 12 amino acids. V lost 4 bases to trimming and J lost 4 bases, with 7 bases between them. CDR3 sequence reads: CASSIESDTQYF. In DNA form, the CDR3 reads TGCGCCAGCAGCATAGAATCAGATACGCAGTATTTT.

With regard to this clonotype: Being one base from a much bigger clone, this may be a read error. The chain is built from TRBV5-1 and TRBJ1-1; tentative D call: TRBD1 (5 bases). Per the germline V gene, CDR1 is SGHRS and CDR2 is YFSETQ. V was trimmed by 3 bases and J by 4 bases, leaving 13 bases between them. This CDR3 is 14 amino acids long. The CDR3 reads CASSSPGGITEAFF. The CDR3, as DNA: TGCGCCAGCAGCTCCCCGGGGGGGATCACTGAAGCTTTCTTT.

This clonotype was observed at least ten times. J is TRBJ2-1 and V is TRBV5-8; 8 bases agree with TRBD1. This CDR3 comprises 16 residues. Unmatched junction bases numbered 13, after V lost 4 bases and J lost 7 bases. Germline lookup yields CDR1 SGHTS and CDR2 YDEGEE. The chain's CDR3 is CASSLGAGGMKNEQFF. CDR3 DNA sequence: TGTGCCAGCAGCCTGGGGGCAGGGGGCATGAAGAATGAGCAGTTCTTC.

Only a few counts were recorded for this clonotype. V is TRBV7-9 and J is TRBJ1-2; tentative D call: TRBD1 (6 bases). CDR3 size: 14 residues. Germline loops: CDR1 SEHNR, CDR2 FQNEAQ (reference sequence). Trimming took 6 bases from V and 4 from J, leaving 15 bases between them. Written as DNA, the CDR3 is TGTGCCAGCAGTAAGGGGGGCGGTAGCTATGGCTACACCTTC. Translated: CASSKGGGSYGYTF.

The V call is TRBV6-2 or TRBV6-3, the J call TRBJ1-1; D not resolved. From germline, CDR1 is MNHEY and CDR2 SVGEGT. Trimming removed 8 bases at V and 6 bases at J, with 19 bases between. The CDR3 runs to 14 residues. The CDR3 loop is CASWPLNGGAEAFF. For the CDR3, the DNA is TGTGCCAGCTGGCCTCTGAACGGCGGCGCTGAAGCTTTCTTT.

This clonotype appeared many times. This sequence joins TRBV12-3 or TRBV12-4 and TRBJ1-1; possibly TRBD1 for D (6 bases). V lost 5 bases to trimming and J lost 9 bases, with 13 bases between them. This CDR3 is built from 12 residues. DNA of the CDR3: TGTGCCAGCAGTCAGGGGAGCTCTAAAGCTTTCTTT. It encodes CASSQGSSKAFF.

This clonotype came up many times. This chain joins TRBV20-1 and TRBJ1-1; a weak D match, TRBD1 (5 bases). The CDR3 contains 15 residues. V lost 5 bases and J 0 bases, leaving 16 bases between the germline ends. Looked up from germline, CDR1 is DFQATT and CDR2 is SNEGSKA (reference sequence). The CDR3 spells CSAGDAASMNTEAFF. In DNA form, the CDR3 reads TGCAGTGCTGGGGACGCAGCGTCCATGAACACTGAAGCTTTCTTT.

The J gene is TRBJ1-5, the V gene TRBV7-8; TRBD1 matches at 7 bases. CDR1 SGHVS and CDR2 FQNEAQ come from the germline V gene. Germline trimming cut 4 bases from V and 1 base from J; bases unmatched to any gene: 4. This CDR3 has 15 amino acids. CDR3 bases: TGTGCCAGCAGCTCACCGGGACAGAGCAATCAGCCCCAGCATTTT. This codes for CASSSPGQSNQPQHF.

Concerning this clonotype: It is likely a read error: a sequence one base away is far more abundant. The gene calls are TRBV6-2 or TRBV6-3 and TRBJ2-4; TRBD2 is a possible D gene (6 bases). This CDR3 contains 13 residues. Trimming removed 4 bases at V and 13 bases at J, with 17 bases between. CDR1 and CDR2 (germline): MNHEY, SVGEGT. The CDR3 loop is CASSLGLYNEQYF. The CDR3 DNA reads TGTGCCAGCAGTTTGGGACTCTACAATGAGCAGTACTTC.

The CDR3 coding sequence is TGTGCCAGCAGCTTCACAGGGACGTCATCCTACGAGCAGTACTTC. Its protein product is CASSFTGTSSYEQYF. This sequence joins TRBV5-4 and TRBJ2-7; TRBD1 might be the D (6 bases). The CDR3 extends over 15 amino acids. Germline-derived CDR1 and CDR2 are SGHNT and YYREEE (reference sequence). Deletions cut 2 bases from V and 1 base from J, with 13 bases between. The full variable domain, completed using reference TRBV5-4 and TRBJ2-7, is ETGVTQSPTHLIKTRGQQVTLRCSSQSGHNTVSWYQQALGQGPQFIFQYYREEENGRGNFPPRFSGLQFPNYSSELNVNALELDDSALYLCASSFTGTSSYEQYFGPGTRLTVT.

At least ten counts were recorded for this clonotype. The chain joins TRBV7-2 to TRBJ1-2; D perhaps matches TRBD1 (5 bases). Germline V CDR1 and CDR2: SGHTA, FQGNSA. Between the trimmed V and J ends, which lost 1 base and 7 bases, there was a span of 13 bases. The CDR3 consists of 14 residues. The CDR3, as DNA: TGTGCCAGCAGCTTAGGGGCAGGGCTCGGTGGCTACACCTTC. The encoded protein is CASSLGAGLGGYTF.

This clonotype has ten or more counts. J is TRBJ2-4 and V is TRBV5-1; no definite D call. The CDR3 runs to 16 residues. Trimming took off 0 bases at V and 2 bases at J, with 12 bases between the two ends. Germline V CDR1 and CDR2: SGHRS, YFSETQ. CDR3 region: CASSLAPAASKNIQYF. As DNA, the CDR3 is TGCGCCAGCAGCTTGGCCCCGGCAGCTTCCAAAAACATTCAGTACTTC.

This clonotype turned up a few times. The genes are TRBV13 and TRBJ2-7; unclear D gene. This CDR3 contains 15 residues. Trimming took off 5 bases at V and 0 bases at J, with 14 bases between the two ends. Germline V gene data show CDR1 as PRHDT and CDR2 as FYEKMQ (reference sequence). CDR3 in amino acids: CASSPRRLSSYEQYF. CDR3 DNA: TGTGCCAGCAGCCCAAGACGGTTGAGCTCCTACGAGCAGTACTTC.

This clonotype was counted many times. The chain has TRBV5-1 and TRBJ2-3; TRBD2 might be the D (7 bases). This CDR3 comprises 17 residues. V was clipped by 3 bases and J by 0 bases, with 17 bases between them. Looked up from germline, CDR1 is SGHRS and CDR2 is YFSETQ. The CDR3 reads CASSWGLAVPSTDTQYF. CDR3 nucleotides: TGCGCCAGCAGCTGGGGGCTAGCGGTCCCTAGCACAGATACGCAGTATTTT.

This clonotype was seen repeatedly, ten times or more. Written as DNA, the CDR3 is TGTGCCAGCAGATCGACTCGGTATGGCTACACCTTC. Encoded protein: CASRSTRYGYTF. The chain joins TRBV7-8 to TRBJ1-2; D is undetermined. The CDR3 contains 12 residues. Germline CDR1 and CDR2: SGHVS and FQNEAQ. V was clipped by 6 bases and J by 5 bases, with 10 bases between them.

On this clonotype itself: One base away lies a much larger clone, so this may be a sequencing read error. This chain links TRBV6-4 with TRBJ1-1; possible D gene TRBD1, 6 bases. With 7 bases removed from V and 6 bases from J, the gap between germline ends came to 27 bases. The germline V gene encodes CDR1 MRHNA and CDR2 SNTAGT. CDR3 length: 17 amino acids. The CDR3 region has the DNA TGTGCCAGCACTCCCCCGGCCAGGGGCACAAATATCGCTGAAGCTTTCTTT. Translating it yields CASTPPARGTNIAEAFF.

In this sample, this clonotype turned up many times. The V call is TRBV12-3 or TRBV12-4, the J call TRBJ2-1; TRBD2 matches 8 bases. J lost 4 bases, V lost 6 bases, and 8 bases had no gene match. The CDR3 spans 15 residues. CDR3 sequence: CASSSLAGQYNEQFF. Written as DNA, the CDR3 is TGTGCCAGCAGCTCTCTAGCGGGCCAGTACAATGAGCAGTTCTTC.

This clonotype showed up just a few times. This chain uses TRBV19 with TRBJ2-2, with a tentative D call TRBD2 (5 bases). V was cut by 11 bases and J by 0 bases, with 10 bases left in between. CDR1 and CDR2 from the germline V gene are LNHDA and SQIVND (reference sequence). The CDR3 spans 13 residues. The DNA of the CDR3 is TGTGCCGGACTTTCAACGAACACCGGGGAGCTGTTTTTT. Amino acids: CAGLSTNTGELFF.

The chain has TRBV6-1 and TRBJ1-6, with 7 bases that match TRBD1. Germline values: CDR1 MNHNS, CDR2 SASEGT. The ends lost 6 bases at V and 0 bases at J; junction bases unmatched: 11. CDR3 length: 18 residues. The CDR3 bases are TGTGCCAGCAGCCGGTCTACAGGGGTTAGCTCCTATAATTCACCCCTCCACTTT. Translated: CASSRSTGVSSYNSPLHF.

As to this clonotype: Its ends do not fully match the called genes, so a read error is possible. The chain carries TRBV18 and TRBJ1-6, with D tentatively TRBD1 (5 bases). CDR3 length equals 14 residues. Germline-derived CDR1 and CDR2 are KGHSH and LQKENI. CDR3 DNA sequence: TGTGCCAGCTCACCGACGACAGACAATTCACCCCTTCACTTT. The encoded protein is CASSPTTDNSPLHF.

This clonotype appeared many times. This chain joins TRBV6-5 and TRBJ2-1, with D possibly TRBD2 on 6 matching bases. V was clipped by 2 bases and J by 0 bases, with 14 bases between them. CDR3 size: 17 residues. CDR1 is MNHEY and CDR2 is SVGAGI in the germline V gene. Written as DNA, the CDR3 is TGTGCCAGCAGTTACCTGGGACTTCGTAGCTCCTACAATGAGCAGTTCTTC. This translates into CASSYLGLRSSYNEQFF.

The chain recombines TRBV7-2 with TRBJ2-2; D gene uncertain. V was shortened by 2 bases and J by 10 bases, with 5 bases between the two germline ends. Germline loops: CDR1 SGHTA, CDR2 FQGNSA. The CDR3 runs to 11 residues. The CDR3 DNA is TGTGCCAGCAGCTTATATTTGGAGCTGTTTTTT. Translating it yields CASSLYLELFF.